The rows below give T cell receptor beta chains drawn from one sample of a study of regulatory T cells in long-lasting Graves disease. TCRdb used MiXCR to reprocess the multiplex PCR reads, holding one entry per CDR3 protein. The table shows about 220,000 distinct CDR3 sequences, with roughly a fifth occurring only once. These records were also assigned to another study, of T cells in Graves' hyperthyroidism and ophthalmopathy.

The source was peripheral blood mononuclear cells (PBMCs), collected at new diagnosis, from a patient treated with antithyroid drugs. The receptors stem from a woman between 25 and 40 years old with Graves disease. CDR3s include the opening cysteine and the closing phenylalanine or tryptophan. The order of the fields is J gene, D gene, V gene, CDR3 protein. D genes are given only for firm matches.

TRBJ1-1 TRBD1 TRBV28 CASSSLGQVAPQAFF
TRBJ2-1 TRBD2 TRBV4-1 CASSRQAGTSGFWSYNEQFF
TRBJ1-1 . TRBV29-1 CSVERWDTEAFF
TRBJ2-6 TRBD2 TRBV20-1 CSARVEGGSGANVLTF
TRBJ2-3 TRBD2 TRBV10-3 CAISARGSGGTDTQYF
TRBJ2-2 . TRBV14 CASRRYTGELFF
TRBJ1-5 . TRBV20-1 CSARLGGDLSNQPQHF
TRBJ2-3 . TRBV5-5 CASSLVSTDTQYF
TRBJ1-2 TRBD1 TRBV30 CAWSLDRGHYGYTF
TRBJ2-7 . TRBV18 CASSAGRNYEQYF
TRBJ1-5 . TRBV24-1 CATSDVGGNQPQHF
TRBJ2-3 TRBD2 TRBV7-9 CASSQTSGGETQYF
TRBJ1-1 . TRBV7-6 CASSPVMGDTEAFF
TRBJ1-5 . TRBV20-1 CSARDGNQPQHF
TRBJ1-2 . TRBV19 CASSILRSVYGYTF
TRBJ1-1 TRBD1 TRBV6-2/TRBV6-3 CASSESQGAREAFF
TRBJ1-6 TRBD1 TRBV2 CASRLTGGNSPLHF
TRBJ2-5 TRBD2 TRBV7-8 CASSPIAGEETQYF
TRBJ2-7 . TRBV20-1 CSARDMRPTEQYF
TRBJ2-2 . TRBV18 CASSSLLGELFF
TRBJ1-3 . TRBV7-9 CAILFQDRGNTIYF
TRBJ2-5 . TRBV9 CASSRGSETQYF
TRBJ2-1 . TRBV11-3 CASSFQRLTQAEQFF
TRBJ1-1 . TRBV28 CASRTDTEAFF
TRBJ2-5 TRBD1 TRBV18 CASSPGQGGGETQYF
TRBJ1-4 TRBD1 TRBV10-3 CAIGDIRGELFF
TRBJ2-7 . TRBV28 CASRPGGGEQYF
TRBJ2-4 . TRBV12-3/TRBV12-4 CASSAQNIQYF
TRBJ2-7 TRBD1 TRBV6-2/TRBV6-3 CASRELGTAQMRDEQYF
TRBJ2-1 . TRBV12-3/TRBV12-4 CASSLGPSWQGGTYNEQFF
TRBJ2-1 . TRBV2 CASSEALLSGYYNEQFF
TRBJ1-1 . TRBV4-2 CASCWGRGNTEAFF
TRBJ1-2 TRBD1 TRBV14 CASSAARTGRYGYTF
TRBJ2-7 . TRBV10-1 CASSEALGRASYEQYF
TRBJ2-7 TRBD2 TRBV4-1 CASSQARQRGDYEQYF
TRBJ2-1 . TRBV7-9 CASSLDRSNNEQFF
TRBJ2-3 . TRBV27 CASSFLVSTDTQYF
TRBJ2-1 TRBD2 TRBV10-2 CASSEARLAGGRSSYNEQFF
TRBJ1-2 TRBD1 TRBV6-1 CASSPGPGQPYYGYTF
TRBJ2-7 . TRBV28 CASSLLGSYEQYF
TRBJ2-7 TRBD1 TRBV6-4 CASSSAGGSSYEQYF
TRBJ1-4 TRBD1 TRBV9 CASSTPGTGEEKLFF
. . TRBV12-3/TRBV12-4 CASTRWLRPETQYF
TRBJ1-6 . TRBV24-1 CATSEPFQRGSPLHF
TRBJ2-7 . TRBV6-1 CASSEAAGRVSYEQYF
TRBJ2-5 . TRBV24-1 CATSDGQTVQETQYF
TRBJ1-2 . TRBV11-3 CASSLPGGRRFTF
TRBJ2-2 TRBD1 TRBV5-1 CASSIRQGENTGELFF
TRBJ1-1 TRBD1 TRBV6-1 CASNYDRVNTEAFF
TRBJ2-1 TRBD2 TRBV12-3/TRBV12-4 CASSLPGGAYNEQFF
TRBJ2-3 . TRBV7-6 CASSRQLAQSTDTQYF
TRBJ2-1 . TRBV12-3/TRBV12-4 CASTPRLSSYNEQFF
TRBJ1-1 . TRBV4-1 CASSQERSYTEAFF
TRBJ2-2 TRBD1 TRBV28 CASSSEGCRVWDSPSCTGELFF
TRBJ1-5 . TRBV6-2/TRBV6-3 CASGTEPQHF
TRBJ1-4 . TRBV10-3 CAISEGRSNEKLFF
TRBJ2-3 TRBD2 TRBV7-2 CASSRPLAGGPADTQYF
TRBJ2-7 . TRBV5-1 CASSPDGQTPYEQYF